This T cell receptor beta chain was obtained from a study of CD8 T cells in ankylosing spondylitis. Quantitative 5'-RACE was performed with molecular barcodes, and it yielded the TCR beta libraries. Each CDR3 protein is one row after TCRdb ran MiXCR on the 5' RACE reads. The data contain 150,000 or so distinct CDR3 sequences, around a tenth of them singletons. Ten or more counts support this clonotype. What it recognizes is unknown. Germline V gene lookup returns CDR1 MNHNS and CDR2 SASEGT. The CDR3 has 13 residues. V was shortened by 2 bases and J by 6 bases, with 11 bases between the two germline ends. Study findings and constraints: Past studies reported some motif variants in reactive arthritis synovial fluid and blood. Disease-linked clones, CD8+, were relatively rare in peripheral blood.

The receptor comes from a male donor with ankylosing spondylitis or in good health (not recorded which). The rearrangement joins TRBV6-1 to TRBJ2-7, with D perhaps TRBD2 (5 bases). Sequenced input: blood, either unsorted or a sorted T cell fraction (not recorded which). The CDR3 nucleotides read TGTGCCAGCAGTGAAAGGAGGACGGGCGAGCAGTACTTC. Translation: CASSERRTGEQYF.